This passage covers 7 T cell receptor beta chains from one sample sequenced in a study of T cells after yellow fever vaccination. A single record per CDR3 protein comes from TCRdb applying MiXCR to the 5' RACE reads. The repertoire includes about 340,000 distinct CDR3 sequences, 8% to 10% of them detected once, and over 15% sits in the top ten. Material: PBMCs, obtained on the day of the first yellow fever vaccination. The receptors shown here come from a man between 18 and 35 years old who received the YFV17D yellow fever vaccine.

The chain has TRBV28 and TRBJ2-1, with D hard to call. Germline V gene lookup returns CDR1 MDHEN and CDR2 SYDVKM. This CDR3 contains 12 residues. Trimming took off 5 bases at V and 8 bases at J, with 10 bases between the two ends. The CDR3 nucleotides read TGTGCCAGCAGTCCAAACAAGCATGAGCAGTTCTTC. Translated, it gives CASSPNKHEQFF. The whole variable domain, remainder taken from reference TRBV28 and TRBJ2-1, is DVKVTQSSRYLVKRTGEKVFLECVQDMDHENMFWYRQDPGLGLRLIYFSYDVKMKEKGDIPEGYSVSREKKERFSLILESASTNQTSMYLCASSPNKHEQFFGPGTRLTVL.

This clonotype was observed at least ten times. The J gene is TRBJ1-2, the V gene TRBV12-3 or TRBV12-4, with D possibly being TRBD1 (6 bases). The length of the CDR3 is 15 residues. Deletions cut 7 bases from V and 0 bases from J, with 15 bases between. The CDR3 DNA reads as TGTGCCAGCAAGGGGGAGACAGTAGCTAACTATGGCTACACCTTC. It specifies CASKGETVANYGYTF.

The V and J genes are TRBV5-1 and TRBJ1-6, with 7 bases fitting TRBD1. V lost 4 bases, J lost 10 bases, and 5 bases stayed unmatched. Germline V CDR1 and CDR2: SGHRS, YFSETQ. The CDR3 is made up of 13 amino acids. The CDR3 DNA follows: TGCGCCAGCAGCGACAGGGTAGGCTCACCCCTCCACTTT. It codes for CASSDRVGSPLHF. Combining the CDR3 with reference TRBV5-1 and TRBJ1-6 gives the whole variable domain KAGVTQTPRYLIKTRGQQVTLSCSPISGHRSVSWYQQTPGQGLQFLFEYFSETQRNKGNFPGRFSGRQFSNSRSEMNVSTLELGDSALYLCASSDRVGSPLHFGNGTRLTVT.

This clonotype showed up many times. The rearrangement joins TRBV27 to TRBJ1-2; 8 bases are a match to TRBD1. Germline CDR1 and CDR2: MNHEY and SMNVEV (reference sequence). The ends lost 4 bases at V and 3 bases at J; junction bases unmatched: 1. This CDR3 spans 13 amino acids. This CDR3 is CASSYRGDYGYTF. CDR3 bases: TGTGCCAGCAGTTACAGGGGGGACTATGGCTACACCTTC.

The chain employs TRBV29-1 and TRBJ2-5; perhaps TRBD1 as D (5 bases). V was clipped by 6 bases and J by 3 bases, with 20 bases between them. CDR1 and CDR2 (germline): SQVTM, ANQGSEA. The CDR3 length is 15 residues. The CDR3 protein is CSVLVTGQGEETQYF. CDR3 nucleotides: TGCAGCGTCTTGGTAACTGGGCAGGGCGAAGAGACCCAGTACTTC.

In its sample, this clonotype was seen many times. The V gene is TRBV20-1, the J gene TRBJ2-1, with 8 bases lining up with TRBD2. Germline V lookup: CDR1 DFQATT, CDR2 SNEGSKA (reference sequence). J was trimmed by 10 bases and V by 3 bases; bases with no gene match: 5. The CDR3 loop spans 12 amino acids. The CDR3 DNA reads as TGCAGTGCTAGCGGGGGGGCCGGAGAGCAGTTCTTC. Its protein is CSASGGAGEQFF.

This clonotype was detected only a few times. The CDR3 DNA reads TGTGCCAGCAGCCAAAGGACAGGGGTCTTGCCTCGAGATACGCAGTATTTT. It encodes CASSQRTGVLPRDTQYF. The rearrangement joins TRBV5-8 to TRBJ2-3; 9 bases map to TRBD1. From germline, CDR1 is SGHTS and CDR2 YDEGEE. With V trimmed by 4 bases and J by 5 bases, 14 bases remained unmatched. The CDR3 runs 17 residues.